This entry is about one T cell receptor (beta chain). The data originate from a study of blood T cell repertoires in COVID-19. TCRdb keeps only in-frame clones here, not all; method: immunoSEQ multiplex PCR. The sample shows around 340,000 clones, less than 90% of them seen only once. The V gene lost 1 base and the J gene lost 8 bases, with 8 bases spanning the gap. Germline V gene lookup returns CDR1 GTSNPN and CDR2 SVGIG (reference sequence). CDR3 length equals 11 residues. The V gene is TRBV30, the J gene TRBJ1-1, with a weak D call TRBD1 (5 bases). The TCR originated in a woman in her sixties or seventies with COVID-19, enrolled during active disease. The sample taken for sequencing was peripheral blood. Here the CDR3 reads CAWSGQIEAFF. The CDR3 coding sequence is TGTGCCTGGAGTGGACAGATAGAAGCTTTCTTT.